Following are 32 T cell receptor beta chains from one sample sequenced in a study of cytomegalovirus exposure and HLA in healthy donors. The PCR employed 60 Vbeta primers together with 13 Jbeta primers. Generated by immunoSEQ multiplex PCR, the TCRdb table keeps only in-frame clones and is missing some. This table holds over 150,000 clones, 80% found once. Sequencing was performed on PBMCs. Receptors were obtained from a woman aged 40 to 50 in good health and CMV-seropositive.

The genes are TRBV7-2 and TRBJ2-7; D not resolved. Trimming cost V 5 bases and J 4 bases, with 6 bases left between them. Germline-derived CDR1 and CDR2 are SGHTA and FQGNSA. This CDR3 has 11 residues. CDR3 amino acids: CASSLKYEQYF. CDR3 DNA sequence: TGTGCCAGCAGCCTTAAATACGAGCAGTACTTC.

In nucleotides, the CDR3 is TGTGCCAGTAGTCCAAGACAGGGAAACTACGAGCAGTACTTC. It encodes CASSPRQGNYEQYF. J is TRBJ2-7 and V is TRBV19, with TRBD1 matching over 7 bases. The CDR3 is made up of 14 amino acids. Unmatched junction bases numbered 7, after V lost 5 bases and J lost 3 bases. Per the germline V gene, CDR1 is LNHDA and CDR2 is SQIVND (reference sequence).

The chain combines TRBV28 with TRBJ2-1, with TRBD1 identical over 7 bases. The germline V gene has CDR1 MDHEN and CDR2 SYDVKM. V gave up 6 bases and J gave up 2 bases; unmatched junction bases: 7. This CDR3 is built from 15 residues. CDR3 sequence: CASSPVDRAYNEQFF. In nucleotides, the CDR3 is TGTGCCAGCAGCCCGGTTGACAGGGCCTACAATGAGCAGTTCTTC.

CDR3 DNA sequence: TGTGCCTGGAGCAGGGGGGAGACCGGGGAGCTGTTTTTT. This translates into CAWSRGETGELFF. The V gene is TRBV30, the J gene TRBJ2-2; D is possibly TRBD1 (7 bases). CDR1 and CDR2 from the germline V gene are GTSNPN and SVGIG (reference sequence). This CDR3 comprises 13 residues. V shed 3 bases and J shed 5 bases, with 10 bases lying between them.

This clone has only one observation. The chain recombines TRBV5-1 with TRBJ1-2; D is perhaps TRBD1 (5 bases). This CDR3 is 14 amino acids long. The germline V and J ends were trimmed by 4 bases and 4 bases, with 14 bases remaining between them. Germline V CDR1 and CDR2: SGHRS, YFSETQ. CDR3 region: CASSPGGGSYGYTF. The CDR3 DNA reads TGCGCCAGCAGCCCAGGCGGGGGGTCCTATGGCTACACCTTC. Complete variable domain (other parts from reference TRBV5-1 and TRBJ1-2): KAGVTQTPRYLIKTRGQQVTLSCSPISGHRSVSWYQQTPGQGLQFLFEYFSETQRNKGNFPGRFSGRQFSNSRSEMNVSTLELGDSALYLCASSPGGGSYGYTFGSGTRLTVV.

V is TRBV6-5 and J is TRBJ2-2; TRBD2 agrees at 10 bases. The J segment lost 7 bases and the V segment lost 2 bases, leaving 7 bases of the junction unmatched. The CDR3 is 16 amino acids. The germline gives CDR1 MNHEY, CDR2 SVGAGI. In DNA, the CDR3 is TGTGCCAGCAGTTACGCCAGCGGGAGGGCCCACGGGGAGCTGTTTTTT. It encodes CASSYASGRAHGELFF.

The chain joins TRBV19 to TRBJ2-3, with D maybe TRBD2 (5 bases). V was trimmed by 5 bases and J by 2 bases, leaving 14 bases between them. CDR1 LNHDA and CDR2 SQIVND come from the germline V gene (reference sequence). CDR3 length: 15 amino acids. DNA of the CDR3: TGTGCCAGTAGTCAGTTCGCGGGCTACACAGATACGCAGTATTTT. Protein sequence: CASSQFAGYTDTQYF.

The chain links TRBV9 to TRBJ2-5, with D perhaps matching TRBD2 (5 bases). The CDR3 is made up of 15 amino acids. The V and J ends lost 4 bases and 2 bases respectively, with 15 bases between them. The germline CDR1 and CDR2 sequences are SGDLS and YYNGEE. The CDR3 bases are TGTGCCAGCAGCCCCTCGGGGAGTCCACAAGAGACCCAGTACTTC. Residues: CASSPSGSPQETQYF.

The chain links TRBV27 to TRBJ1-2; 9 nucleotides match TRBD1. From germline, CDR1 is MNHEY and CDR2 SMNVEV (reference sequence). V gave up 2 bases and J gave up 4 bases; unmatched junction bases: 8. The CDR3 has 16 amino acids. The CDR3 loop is CASSLDGTGSFYGYTF. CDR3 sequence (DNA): TGTGCCAGCAGTTTAGATGGGACAGGGAGTTTCTATGGCTACACCTTC.

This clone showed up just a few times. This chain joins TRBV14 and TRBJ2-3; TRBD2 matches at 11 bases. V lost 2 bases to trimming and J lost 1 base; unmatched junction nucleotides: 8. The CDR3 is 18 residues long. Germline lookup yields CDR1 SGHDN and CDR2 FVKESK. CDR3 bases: TGTGCCAGCAGCCAAACACGGACTAGCGGGTATCGCACAGATACGCAGTATTTT. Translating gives CASSQTRTSGYRTDTQYF.

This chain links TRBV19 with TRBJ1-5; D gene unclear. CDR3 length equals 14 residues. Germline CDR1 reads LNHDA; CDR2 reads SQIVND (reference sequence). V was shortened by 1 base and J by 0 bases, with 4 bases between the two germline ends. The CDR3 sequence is CASSIASSNQPQHF. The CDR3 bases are TGTGCCAGTAGTATAGCCAGTAGCAATCAGCCCCAGCATTTT.

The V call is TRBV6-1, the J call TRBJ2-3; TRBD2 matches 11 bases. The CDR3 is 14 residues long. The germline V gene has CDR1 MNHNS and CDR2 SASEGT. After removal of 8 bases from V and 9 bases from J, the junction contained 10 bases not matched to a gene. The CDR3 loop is CASCTSGSGLTQYF. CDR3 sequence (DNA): TGTGCCAGCTGTACTAGCGGGAGTGGGTTGACGCAGTATTTT.

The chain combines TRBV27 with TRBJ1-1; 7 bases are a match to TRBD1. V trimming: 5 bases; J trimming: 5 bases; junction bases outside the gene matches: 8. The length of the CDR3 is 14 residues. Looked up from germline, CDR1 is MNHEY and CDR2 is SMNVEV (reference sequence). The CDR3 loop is CASSPRQGSTEAFF. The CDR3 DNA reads TGTGCCAGCAGTCCCCGACAGGGATCGACTGAAGCTTTCTTT.

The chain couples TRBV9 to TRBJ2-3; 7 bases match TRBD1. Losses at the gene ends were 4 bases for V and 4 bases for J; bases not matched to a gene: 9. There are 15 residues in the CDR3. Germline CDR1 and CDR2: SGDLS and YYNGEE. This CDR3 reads CASSPGQGGADTQYF. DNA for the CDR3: TGTGCCAGCAGCCCGGGACAAGGGGGCGCAGATACGCAGTATTTT.

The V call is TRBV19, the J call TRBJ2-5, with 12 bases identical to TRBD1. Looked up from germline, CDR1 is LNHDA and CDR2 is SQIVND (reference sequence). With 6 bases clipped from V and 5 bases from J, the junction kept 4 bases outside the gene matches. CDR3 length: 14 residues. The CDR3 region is CASRGQGAGETQYF. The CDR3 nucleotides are TGTGCCAGTAGGGGACAGGGGGCAGGCGAGACCCAGTACTTC.

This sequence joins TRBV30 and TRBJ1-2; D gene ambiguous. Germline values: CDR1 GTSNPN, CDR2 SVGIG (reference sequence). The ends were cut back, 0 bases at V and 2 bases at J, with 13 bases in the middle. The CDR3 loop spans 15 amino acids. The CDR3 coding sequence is TGTGCCTGGAGTGTACAACCTTCCGGGAACTATGGCTACACCTTC. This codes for CAWSVQPSGNYGYTF.

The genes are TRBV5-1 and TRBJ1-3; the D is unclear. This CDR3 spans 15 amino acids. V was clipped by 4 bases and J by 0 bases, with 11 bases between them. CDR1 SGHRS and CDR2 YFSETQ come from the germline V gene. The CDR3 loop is CASSREADSGNTIYF. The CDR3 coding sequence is TGCGCCAGCAGCAGGGAGGCGGACTCTGGAAACACCATATATTTT. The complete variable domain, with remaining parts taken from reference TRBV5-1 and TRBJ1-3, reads KAGVTQTPRYLIKTRGQQVTLSCSPISGHRSVSWYQQTPGQGLQFLFEYFSETQRNKGNFPGRFSGRQFSNSRSEMNVSTLELGDSALYLCASSREADSGNTIYFGEGSWLTVV.

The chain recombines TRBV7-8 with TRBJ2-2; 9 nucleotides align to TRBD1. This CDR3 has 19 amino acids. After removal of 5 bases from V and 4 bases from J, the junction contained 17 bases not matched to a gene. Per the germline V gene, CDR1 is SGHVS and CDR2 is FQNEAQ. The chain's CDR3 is CASSPRGAGGTGFTGELFF. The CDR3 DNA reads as TGTGCCAGCAGCCCTAGAGGGGCAGGCGGGACAGGGTTCACCGGGGAGCTGTTTTTT.

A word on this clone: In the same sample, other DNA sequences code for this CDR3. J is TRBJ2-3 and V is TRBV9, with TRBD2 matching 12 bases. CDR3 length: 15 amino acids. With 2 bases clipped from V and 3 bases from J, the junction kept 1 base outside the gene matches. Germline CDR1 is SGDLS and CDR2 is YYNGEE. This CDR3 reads CASSVTSGRTDTQYF. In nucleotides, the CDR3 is TGTGCCAGCAGCGTTACTAGCGGGAGGACAGATACGCAGTATTTT.

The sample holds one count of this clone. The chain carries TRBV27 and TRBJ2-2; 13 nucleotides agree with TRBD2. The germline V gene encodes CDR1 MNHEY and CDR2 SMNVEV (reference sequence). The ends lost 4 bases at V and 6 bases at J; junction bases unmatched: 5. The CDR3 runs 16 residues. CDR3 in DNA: TGTGCCAGCAGTTCAGGACTAGCGGGAGCCCCCGGGGAGCTGTTTTTT. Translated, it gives CASSSGLAGAPGELFF.

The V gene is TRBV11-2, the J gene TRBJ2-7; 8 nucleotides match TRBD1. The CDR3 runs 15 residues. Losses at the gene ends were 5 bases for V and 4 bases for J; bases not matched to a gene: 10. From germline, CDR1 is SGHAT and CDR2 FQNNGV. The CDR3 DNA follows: TGTGCCAGCAGCGCCAGGACAGGGTCTAATTACGAGCAGTACTTC. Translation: CASSARTGSNYEQYF.

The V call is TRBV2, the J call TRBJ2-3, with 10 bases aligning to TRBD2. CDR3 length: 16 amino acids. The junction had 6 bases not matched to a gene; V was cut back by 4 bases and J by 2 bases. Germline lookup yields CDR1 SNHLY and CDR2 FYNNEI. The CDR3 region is CASSATSGIYTDTQYF. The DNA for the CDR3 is TGTGCCAGCAGTGCCACTAGCGGGATCTACACAGATACGCAGTATTTT.

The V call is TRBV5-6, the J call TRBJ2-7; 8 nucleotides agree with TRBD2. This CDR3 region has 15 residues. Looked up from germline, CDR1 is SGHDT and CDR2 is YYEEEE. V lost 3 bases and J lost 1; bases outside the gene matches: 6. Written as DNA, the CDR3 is TGTGCCAGCAGCTCAACGCCGGGAGGGTCCTACGAGCAGTACTTC. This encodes CASSSTPGGSYEQYF. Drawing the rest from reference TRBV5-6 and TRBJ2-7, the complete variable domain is DAGVTQSPTHLIKTRGQQVTLRCSPKSGHDTVSWYQQALGQGPQFIFQYYEEEERQRGNFPDRFSGHQFPNYSSELNVNALLLGDSALYLCASSSTPGGSYEQYFGPGTRLTVT.

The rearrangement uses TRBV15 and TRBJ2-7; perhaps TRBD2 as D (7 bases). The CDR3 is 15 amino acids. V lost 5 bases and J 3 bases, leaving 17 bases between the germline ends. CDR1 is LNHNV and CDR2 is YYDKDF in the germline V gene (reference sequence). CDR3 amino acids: CATSRLGGGGYEQYF. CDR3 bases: TGTGCCACCAGCCGTCTGGGGGGGGGCGGCTACGAGCAGTACTTC.

As DNA, the CDR3 is TGTGCCAGCAGCAAATCTAGAACTCCGATACATTACAATGAGCAGTTCTTC. Translating gives CASSKSRTPIHYNEQFF. The rearrangement joins TRBV21-1 to TRBJ2-1; TRBD2 reflects the table's D call only, with no check against the DNA. TRBV21-1 is a recognized pseudogene. The CDR3 extends over 17 amino acids.

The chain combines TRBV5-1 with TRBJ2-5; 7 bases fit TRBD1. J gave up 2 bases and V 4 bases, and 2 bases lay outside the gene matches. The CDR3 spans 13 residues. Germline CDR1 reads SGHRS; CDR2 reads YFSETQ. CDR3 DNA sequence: TGCGCCAGCAGCACGACAGGGCAAGAGACCCAGTACTTC. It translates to CASSTTGQETQYF.

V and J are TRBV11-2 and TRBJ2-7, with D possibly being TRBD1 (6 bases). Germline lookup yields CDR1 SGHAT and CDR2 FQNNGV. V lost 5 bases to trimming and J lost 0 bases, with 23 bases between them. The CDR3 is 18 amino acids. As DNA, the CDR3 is TGTGCCAGCAGCCCTATCCTGAGGGGCAGGGGCGACTCCTACGAGCAGTACTTC. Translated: CASSPILRGRGDSYEQYF.

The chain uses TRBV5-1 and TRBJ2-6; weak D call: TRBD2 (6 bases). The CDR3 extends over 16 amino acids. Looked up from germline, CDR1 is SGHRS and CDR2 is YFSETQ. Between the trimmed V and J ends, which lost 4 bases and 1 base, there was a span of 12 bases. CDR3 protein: CASSLRAGSGANVLTF. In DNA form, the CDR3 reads TGCGCCAGCAGCCTTCGAGCGGGTTCTGGGGCCAACGTCCTGACTTTC.

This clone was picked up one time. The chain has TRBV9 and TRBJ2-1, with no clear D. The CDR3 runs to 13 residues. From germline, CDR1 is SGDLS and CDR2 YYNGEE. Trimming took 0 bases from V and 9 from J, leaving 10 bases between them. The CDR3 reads CASSVGVLPEQFF. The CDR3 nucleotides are TGTGCCAGCAGCGTAGGAGTTCTTCCTGAGCAGTTCTTC.

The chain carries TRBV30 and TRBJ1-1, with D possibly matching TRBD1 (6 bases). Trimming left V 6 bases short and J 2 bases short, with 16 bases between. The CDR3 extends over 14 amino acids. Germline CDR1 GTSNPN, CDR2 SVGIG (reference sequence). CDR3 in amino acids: CACRDIQLNTEAFF. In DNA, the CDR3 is TGTGCCTGCCGGGACATCCAGCTCAACACTGAAGCTTTCTTT.

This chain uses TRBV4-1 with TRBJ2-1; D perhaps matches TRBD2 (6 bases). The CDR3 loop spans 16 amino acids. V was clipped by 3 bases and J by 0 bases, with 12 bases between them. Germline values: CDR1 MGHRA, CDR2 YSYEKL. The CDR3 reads CASSQSGLSSYNEQFF. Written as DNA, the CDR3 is TGCGCCAGCAGCCAGAGCGGGCTTAGCTCCTACAATGAGCAGTTCTTC.

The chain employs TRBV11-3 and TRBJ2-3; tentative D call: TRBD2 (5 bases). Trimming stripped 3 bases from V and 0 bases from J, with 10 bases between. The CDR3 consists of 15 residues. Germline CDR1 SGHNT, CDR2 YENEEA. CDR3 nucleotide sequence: TGTGCCAGCAGCTTCAGGAGGTACAGCACAGATACGCAGTATTTT. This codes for CASSFRRYSTDTQYF.